This T cell receptor beta chain was documented in a study of blood T cell repertoires in COVID-19. On the study more broadly: PBMCs, B-cell-depleted T cells, or T cells were the source of the cDNA or gDNA that made up the material.

The CDR3 consists of 16 residues. J gave up 0 bases and V 1 base, and 5 bases lay outside the gene matches. Germline CDR1 and CDR2: SGDLS and YYNGEE. Authors' analysis steps: Reference gene primer amplification gave nucleated cell count estimates. Libraries were prepared by immunoSEQ multiplex PCR; TCRdb keeps only in-frame clonotypes and omits some of them. V and J calls plus clone size are reproduced from that table; the DNA served to infer D and trimming. This table has about 340,000 clones, 86% appearing once. Material for sequencing was peripheral blood. The origin of this receptor is a woman in her sixties with COVID-19, enrolled during active disease. This chain uses TRBV9 with TRBJ2-3, with TRBD2 matching over 7 bases. CDR3 loop: CASSVLSGVSTDTQYF. The CDR3 nucleotides read TGTGCCAGCAGCGTACTGAGCGGGGTGAGCACAGATACGCAGTATTTT.